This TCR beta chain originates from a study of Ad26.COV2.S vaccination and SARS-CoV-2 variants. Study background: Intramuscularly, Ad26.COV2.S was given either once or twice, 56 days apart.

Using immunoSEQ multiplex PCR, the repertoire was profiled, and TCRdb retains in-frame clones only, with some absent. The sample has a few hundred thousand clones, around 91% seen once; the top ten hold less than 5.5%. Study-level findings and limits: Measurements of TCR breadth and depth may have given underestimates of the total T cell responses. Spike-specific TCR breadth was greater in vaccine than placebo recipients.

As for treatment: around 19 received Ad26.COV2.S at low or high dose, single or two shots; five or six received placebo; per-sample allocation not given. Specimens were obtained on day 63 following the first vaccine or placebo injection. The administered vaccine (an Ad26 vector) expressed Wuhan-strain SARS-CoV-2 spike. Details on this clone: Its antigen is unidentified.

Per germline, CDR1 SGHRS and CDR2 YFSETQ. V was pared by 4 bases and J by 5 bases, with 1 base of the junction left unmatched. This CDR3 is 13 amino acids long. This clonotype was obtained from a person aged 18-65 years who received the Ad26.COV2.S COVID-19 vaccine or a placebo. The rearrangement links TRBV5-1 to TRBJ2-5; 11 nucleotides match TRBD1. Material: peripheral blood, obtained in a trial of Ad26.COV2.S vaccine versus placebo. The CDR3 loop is CASSRTGGETQYF. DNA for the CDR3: TGCGCCAGCAGCAGGACAGGGGGCGAGACCCAGTACTTC.